This T cell receptor beta chain was profiled in a study of beta chain features in type 1 diabetes. V lost 4 bases and J lost 7, with 25 bases in between. The CDR3 is made up of 17 amino acids. Germline V gene lookup returns CDR1 MGHDK and CDR2 SYGVNS. Expressed TCRB transcripts were sequenced because the isolated RNA had all been reverse transcribed beforehand. TCRdb's table, derived via immunoSEQ multiplex PCR, lists solely in-frame clones and lacks some. The table shows approximately 160,000 clones, with approximately 62% occurring only once. Sort purity for all populations was recorded as exceeding 98%. Study findings and constraints: Shorter TCRB CDR3s, moderately but significantly so, marked every one of the four CD4+ subsets in Type 1 diabetes patients. Since sequencing was performed on cDNA, cells with high TCR expression could be over-represented.

Comments on this clone: Its antigen is not known.

Sequenced input: naive CD4+ T cells from blood. The receptor was derived from a man in his thirties or forties with type 1 diabetes. The chain employs TRBV25-1 and TRBJ1-2, with a weak D call TRBD1 (5 bases). The CDR3 loop is CASSVLGGETGQGGYTF. CDR3 nucleotides: TGTGCCAGCAGTGTCCTTGGGGGGGAAACAGGCCAGGGTGGCTACACCTTC.